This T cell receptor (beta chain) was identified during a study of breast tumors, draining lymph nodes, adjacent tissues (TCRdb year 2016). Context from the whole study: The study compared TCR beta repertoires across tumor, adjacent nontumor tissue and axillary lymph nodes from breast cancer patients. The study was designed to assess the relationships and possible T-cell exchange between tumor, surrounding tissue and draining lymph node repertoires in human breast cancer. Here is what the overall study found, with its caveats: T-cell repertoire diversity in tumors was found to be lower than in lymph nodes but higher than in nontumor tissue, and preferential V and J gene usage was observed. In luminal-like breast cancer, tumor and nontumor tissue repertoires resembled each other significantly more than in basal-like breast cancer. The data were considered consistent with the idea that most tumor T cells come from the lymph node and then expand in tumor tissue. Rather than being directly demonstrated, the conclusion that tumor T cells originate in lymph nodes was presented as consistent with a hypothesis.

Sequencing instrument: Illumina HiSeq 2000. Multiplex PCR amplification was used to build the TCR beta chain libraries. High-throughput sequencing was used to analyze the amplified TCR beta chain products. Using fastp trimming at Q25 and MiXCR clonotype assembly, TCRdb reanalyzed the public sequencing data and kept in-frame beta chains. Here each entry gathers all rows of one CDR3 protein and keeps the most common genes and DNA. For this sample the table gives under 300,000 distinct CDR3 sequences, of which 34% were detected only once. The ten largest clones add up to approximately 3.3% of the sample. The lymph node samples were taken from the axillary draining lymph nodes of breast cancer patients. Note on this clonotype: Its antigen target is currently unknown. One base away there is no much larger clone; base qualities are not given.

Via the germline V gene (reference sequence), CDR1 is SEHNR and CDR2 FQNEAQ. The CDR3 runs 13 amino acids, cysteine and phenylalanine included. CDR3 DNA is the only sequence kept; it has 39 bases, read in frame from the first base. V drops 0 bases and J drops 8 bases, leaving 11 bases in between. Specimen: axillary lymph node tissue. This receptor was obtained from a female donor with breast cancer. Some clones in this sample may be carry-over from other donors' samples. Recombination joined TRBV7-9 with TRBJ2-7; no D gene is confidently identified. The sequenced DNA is TGTGCCAGCAGCTTAGCTGCAGACTGCAAGCAGTACTTC. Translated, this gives CASSLAADCKQYF.